These 2 T cell receptor beta chains originate from one sample sequenced in a study of cytomegalovirus exposure and HLA in healthy donors. 60 Vbeta and 13 Jbeta primers were used in PCR. Here immunoSEQ multiplex PCR was the method, and the copy in TCRdb shows in-frame clones only, minus some. The sample yields around 97,000 clones, about a tenth seen once. The sequencing input was PBMCs. These receptors came from a man aged 50-59 years in good health and CMV-seropositive.

The chain uses TRBV2 and TRBJ2-2, with D hard to call. This CDR3 spans 14 amino acids. Germline V gene data show CDR1 as SNHLY and CDR2 as FYNNEI. Trimming pared 7 bases from V and 4 bases from J, leaving 13 bases between. DNA of the CDR3: TGTGCCAGCACCAGCTGGCGGAGCACCGGGGAGCTGTTTTTT. Encoded protein: CASTSWRSTGELFF.

V gene TRBV7-8 combines with J gene TRBJ2-1; D possibly corresponds to TRBD2 (6 bases). The CDR3 runs 19 residues. The germline CDR1 and CDR2 sequences are SGHVS and FQNEAQ. V was cut by 1 base and J by 1 base, with 20 bases left in between. The DNA for the CDR3 is TGTGCCAGCAGCTTAGGGGGTAGCGGACGTGAACCGTCCTACAATGAGCAGTTCTTC. Residues: CASSLGGSGREPSYNEQFF.